This T cell receptor (beta chain) was sequenced in a study of beta chain features in type 1 diabetes. Study-wide findings and caveats: More deletions and fewer insertions at VDJ junctions were seen in type 1 diabetes patients. Type 1 diabetes patients had TCRB CDR3s that were shorter (moderately but significantly so) in all four CD4+ subsets. Patients' naive, central memory and regulatory TCRB repertoires appeared more alike than those of healthy donors.

Investigators reverse transcribed all isolated RNA, so they sequenced expressed TCRB transcripts. Profiling relied on immunoSEQ multiplex PCR, and the TCRdb table lists in-frame clones only, not all of them. The sample yields about 140,000 clones, 9.7% seen once. This clone has at least ten counts. Its antigen is unknown. Germline V lookup: CDR1 SGHNT, CDR2 YYREEE (reference sequence). CDR3 length: 14 residues. V lost 0 bases to trimming and J lost 3 bases, with 10 bases between them. The sequencing input was central memory CD4+ T cells from blood. This clonotype was sampled from a woman aged 40-49 years in good health. This sequence joins TRBV5-4 and TRBJ2-7; a weak D match, TRBD2 (7 bases). Here the CDR3 reads CASSLVGGRYEQYF. CDR3 bases: TGTGCCAGCAGCTTGGTCGGGGGGCGCTACGAGCAGTACTTC.